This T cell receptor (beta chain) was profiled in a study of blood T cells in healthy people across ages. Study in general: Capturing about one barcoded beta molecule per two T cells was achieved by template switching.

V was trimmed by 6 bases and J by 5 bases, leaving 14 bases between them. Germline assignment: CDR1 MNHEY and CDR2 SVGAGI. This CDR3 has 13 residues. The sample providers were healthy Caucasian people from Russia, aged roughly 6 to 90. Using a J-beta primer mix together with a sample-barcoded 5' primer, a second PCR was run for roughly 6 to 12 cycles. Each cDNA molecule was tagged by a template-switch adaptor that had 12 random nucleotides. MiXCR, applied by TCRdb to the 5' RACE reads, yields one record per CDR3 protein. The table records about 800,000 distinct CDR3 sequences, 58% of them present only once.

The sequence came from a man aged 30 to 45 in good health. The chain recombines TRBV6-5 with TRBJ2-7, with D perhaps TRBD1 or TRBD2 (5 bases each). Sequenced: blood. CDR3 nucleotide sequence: TGTGCCAGCAGCTCGGGACGTTTTGACGAGCAGTACTTC. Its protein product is CASSSGRFDEQYF.